The rows below give T cell receptor beta chains drawn from one sample of a study of T cell changes during pregnancy in multiple sclerosis. Data came from immunoSEQ multiplex PCR; TCRdb stores just in-frame clones and leaves some out. The data show about 75,000 clones, around 89% seen once. This material consisted of peripheral blood, taken in the first trimester of pregnancy. These receptor sequences come from a female donor in good health, enrolled as a control in a pregnancy study. The CDR3 runs from the conserved cysteine through the conserved F or W. A D gene is named only where the DNA matches it firmly. Only some rows state a clone size, as once, few, many or a class for expanded clones.

clone_size d_call j_call v_call cdr3_nt cdr3_aa
. . TRBJ1-3 TRBV6-5 TGTGCCAGCAGTTACGCTAGCTCTGGAAACACCATATATTTT CASSYASSGNTIYF
. . TRBJ1-2 TRBV6-1 TGTGCCAGCAGTGAAGTGGCGGGTCCTAACTATGGCTACACCTTC CASSEVAGPNYGYTF
. . TRBJ1-1 TRBV10-3 TGTGCCATCAGTGATGATCAGGGCAAAAACACTGAAGCTTTCTTT CAISDDQGKNTEAFF
few TRBD1 TRBJ1-1 TRBV4-1 TGCGCCAGCAGCCAAGAGTGGGGGACAGAGAACACTGAAGCTTTCTTT CASSQEWGTENTEAFF
. . TRBJ1-2 TRBV12-2 TGTGCAAGTCGCTTAGCCAGACAGGGGGGAGTCTATGGCTACACCTTC CASRLARQGGVYGYTF
. . TRBJ1-1 TRBV6-6 TGTGCCAGCAGTAGATCCAGGGAATTGATCTCCACTGAAGCTTTCTTT CASSRSRELISTEAFF
. TRBD1 TRBJ1-1 TRBV5-4 TGTGCCAGCAGCTTGGGCCAGGGGGCTGCTTTCTTT CASSLGQGAAFF
. . TRBJ1-2 TRBV4-1 TGCGCCAGCAGCGCCAATAGGGGTCGGGACTATGGCTACACCTTC CASSANRGRDYGYTF
once . TRBJ1-2 TRBV6-6 TGTGCCAGCGGTCCGGATAGGGGCTATGGCTACACCTTC CASGPDRGYGYTF
. . TRBJ1-4 TRBV29-1 TGCAGCGTCCGAGACAGACCATTCGAAAAACTGTTTTTT CSVRDRPFEKLFF
. TRBD1 TRBJ1-2 TRBV10-3 TGTGCCATGGGACAGGGCGCCGAGGGTGGCTACACCTTC CAMGQGAEGGYTF
. . TRBJ2-7 TRBV5-4 TGTGCCAGCAGCTTGGCCGGAACAGGGACCTACGAGCAGTACTTC CASSLAGTGTYEQYF
once TRBD2 TRBJ2-7 TRBV4-1 TGCGCCAGCAGCCAAGTCAAGCGGGGACCCTACGAGCAGTACTTC CASSQVKRGPYEQYF
. . TRBJ2-7 TRBV5-1 TGCGCCAGCAGCCCGGCGGCGGGGTACGAGCAGTACTTC CASSPAAGYEQYF
few TRBD1 TRBJ1-5 TRBV7-2 TGTGCCAGCAGCCCTGACAGGGAACAGCCCCAGCATTTT CASSPDREQPQHF
. . TRBJ2-1 TRBV27 TGTGCCAGCAGCCCCGCGGTCACGAAGAATGAGCAGTTCTTC CASSPAVTKNEQFF
once . TRBJ2-5 TRBV5-4 TGTGCCAGCAGCTTGGACTTCCTTACAGGGGAGGCGGAGACCCAGTACTTC CASSLDFLTGEAETQYF
. . TRBJ2-7 TRBV7-2 TGTGCCAGCAGCTTAGACGGGGGATCCTACGAGCAGTACTTC CASSLDGGSYEQYF
. . TRBJ2-7 TRBV25-1 TGTGCCAGCAGTGAATTCAACAGGGTGGTCGAGCAGTACTTC CASSEFNRVVEQYF
. TRBD2 TRBJ2-7 TRBV6-1 TGTGCCAGCAGTGACGCTGGACTAGCGGACGCCTACGAGCAGTACTTC CASSDAGLADAYEQYF
. . TRBJ1-3 TRBV28 TGTGCCAGCAGGATAACAGGGAATGGAAACACCATATATTTT CASRITGNGNTIYF
. TRBD2 TRBJ2-2 TRBV2 TGTGCCAGCAGTGAAAGCGGGGAAGACACCGGGGAGCTGTTTTTT CASSESGEDTGELFF
. . TRBJ1-2 TRBV28 TGTGCCAGCCGAGAGGGATTAGAGTATGGCTACACCTTC CASREGLEYGYTF
. . TRBJ1-1 TRBV9 TGTGCCAGCAGCGTAGTGGGAGGAACGAACACTGAAGCTTTCTTT CASSVVGGTNTEAFF
. . TRBJ1-2 TRBV9 TGTGCCAGCAGCGGACCCGCAAGACTTGAGGACTATGGCTACACCTTC CASSGPARLEDYGYTF
. TRBD1 TRBJ2-7 TRBV6-6 TGTGCCAGCAGTTACGAGGGGACAGGTGCGCTCGGGCAGTACTTC CASSYEGTGALGQYF
. TRBD1 TRBJ2-7 TRBV28 TGTGCCAGCAGCGAGGGACAGGGGGCCTACGAGCAGTACTTC CASSEGQGAYEQYF
. . TRBJ1-1 TRBV19 TGTGCCAGTAGTATAGGGGTACAGGGTAACACTGAAGCTTTCTTT CASSIGVQGNTEAFF
. TRBD1 TRBJ1-1 TRBV11-3 TGTGCCAGCAGCCACACGGACAGGGTCAACACTGAAGCTTTCTTT CASSHTDRVNTEAFF
. TRBD2 TRBJ2-3 TRBV5-1 TGCGCCAGCAGCCCCGAATTTGCTACTAGCGGACTTAGCACAGATACGCAGTATTTT CASSPEFATSGLSTDTQYF
. . TRBJ2-4 TRBV28 TGTGCCAGCAGTGAAGACCGGGTGGGAGGAGGGCCCGGGGAAAACATTCAGTACTTC CASSEDRVGGGPGENIQYF
few . TRBJ1-2 TRBV7-9 TGTGCCAGCAGCTTAGCCCTAGTAGGAGAGGGTGGCTACACCTTC CASSLALVGEGGYTF
. TRBD1 TRBJ1-5 TRBV4-1 TGCGCCAGCAGCCTAGGACAGGCTAGCAATCAGCCCCAGCATTTT CASSLGQASNQPQHF
. . TRBJ1-1 TRBV7-2 TGTGCCAGCAGCTTAGTCCTACGAGGCGAAGCTTTCTTT CASSLVLRGEAFF
. . TRBJ1-6 TRBV6-5 TGTGCCAGCAGTTACCTCACAGTAACTTATAATTCACCCCTCCACTTT CASSYLTVTYNSPLHF
. . TRBJ1-2 TRBV6-5 TGTGCCAGCAGGGCACCAGTCAGCTATGGCTACACCTTC CASRAPVSYGYTF
. . TRBJ1-5 TRBV18 TGTGCCAGCTCACCAGATTCCTATAGCAATCAGCCCCAGCATTTT CASSPDSYSNQPQHF
. . TRBJ1-3 TRBV7-8 TGTGCCAGCAGCTTAGCCCGGACTACCCGTGGAAACACCATATATTTT CASSLARTTRGNTIYF
. . TRBJ1-2 TRBV4-2 TGTGCCAGCAGCCAAGACACCCACGGACAGCAACTATATTATGGCTACACCTTC CASSQDTHGQQLYYGYTF
. . TRBJ1-3 TRBV28 TGTGCCAGCAGTTTAGAGGCGATCGGGTGGGGAAACACCATATATTTT CASSLEAIGWGNTIYF
. . TRBJ1-2 TRBV11-3 TGTGCCAGCAGCTTAGAAAAGGGGCGAGGCTACACCTTC CASSLEKGRGYTF
. TRBD1 TRBJ1-3 TRBV5-1 TGCGCCAGCAGGAGACAGGGATCCGGAAACACCATATATTTT CASRRQGSGNTIYF
few . TRBJ1-2 TRBV14 TGTGCCAGCAGCCGTCACAGGGAATCTGGAGGCTACACCTTC CASSRHRESGGYTF
. TRBD1 TRBJ2-7 TRBV18 TGTGCCAGCTCACCGACAGGGGGCTACGAGCAGTACTTC CASSPTGGYEQYF
. TRBD1 TRBJ2-7 TRBV4-2 TGTGCCAGCAGCCTAAAGGGCGGGACAGGCTCCTACGAGCAGTACTTC CASSLKGGTGSYEQYF
. . TRBJ2-2 TRBV7-6 TGTGCCAGCAGCTTCGTACCCGGGGCGAACACCGGGGAGCTGTTTTTT CASSFVPGANTGELFF
. . TRBJ2-7 TRBV28 TGTGCCAGCAGTCTCGTCTACGAGCAGTACTTC CASSLVYEQYF
. . TRBJ2-1 TRBV11-3 TGTGCCAGCAGCTCTTCAGGGTACGATGAGCAGTTCTTC CASSSSGYDEQFF
. TRBD1 TRBJ1-1 TRBV9 TGTGCCAGCAGCGTCCTCAGGGGGCCCAACCTTGAAGCTTTCTTT CASSVLRGPNLEAFF
. TRBD1 TRBJ2-7 TRBV5-1 TGCGCCAGCAGTTCCGGGACAGGTATCTACGAGCAGTACTTC CASSSGTGIYEQYF
. TRBD2 TRBJ2-2 TRBV7-7 TGTGCTAGCAGCTTAGCGGGCCTAGCGGGGTCCACCGGGGAGCTGTTTTTT CASSLAGLAGSTGELFF
. . TRBJ2-5 TRBV5-1 TGCGCCAGCAGCTTGGGACAGCTCCAAGAGACCCAGTACTTC CASSLGQLQETQYF
. . TRBJ2-3 TRBV7-9 TGTGCCAGCAGCTTAGTGGGCCAGGGTACAGATACGCAGTATTTT CASSLVGQGTDTQYF
. . TRBJ1-2 TRBV14 TGTGCCAGCAGCCCAGCAGGAGGACCTTCTATCTATGGCTACACCTTC CASSPAGGPSIYGYTF
. TRBD1 TRBJ2-7 TRBV6-5 TGTGCCAGCAGCCGCCCCGACAGGGGGCATCGCGAGCAGTACTTC CASSRPDRGHREQYF
. . TRBJ2-5 TRBV5-4 TGTGCCAGCAGCTTAGGGCACGCGGGTAGCGGCTCCCAAGAGACCCAGTACTTC CASSLGHAGSGSQETQYF
once TRBD1 TRBJ1-1 TRBV19 TGTGCCAGTAGTATGGGAACCGGGACAGTAGCTTTCTTT CASSMGTGTVAFF
. . TRBJ2-4 TRBV5-4 TGTGCCAGCAGCCGGGACACGGGGAACATTCAGTACTTC CASSRDTGNIQYF
. . TRBJ1-3 TRBV10-3 TGTGCCATCAGAGGTGACAGCGGAAACACCATATATTTT CAIRGDSGNTIYF
once . TRBJ1-5 TRBV28 TGTGCCAGCAGTCCCATTCAGGGGAATCAGCCCCAGCATTTT CASSPIQGNQPQHF